This T cell receptor (beta chain) originates from a study of cytomegalovirus exposure and HLA in healthy donors. Overall study findings and caveats: TRBV6-2, TRBV6-3 and some other V segments were excluded as indistinguishable.

Remarks on this clone: Antigen unknown.

PCR primers comprised 60 Vbeta and 13 Jbeta primers. Only in-frame clones appear in the TCRdb table, and some are missing; sequencing was by immunoSEQ multiplex PCR. This sample yields 130,000 to 150,000 clones, of which about four fifths are seen a single time; 4.5% belongs to the top ten. In germline, CDR1 is MNHNS, CDR2 SASEGT. V lost 7 bases, J lost 0 bases, and 9 bases lay in between. This CDR3 is 13 amino acids long. The source is a man aged 40-49 years in good health and CMV-seronegative. The V call is TRBV6-1, the J call TRBJ1-1, with TRBD1 as a possible D gene (5 bases). Sequenced material: PBMCs. The CDR3 DNA follows: TGTGCCAGCAAGGGACTGATGAACACTGAAGCTTTCTTT. This translates into CASKGLMNTEAFF.